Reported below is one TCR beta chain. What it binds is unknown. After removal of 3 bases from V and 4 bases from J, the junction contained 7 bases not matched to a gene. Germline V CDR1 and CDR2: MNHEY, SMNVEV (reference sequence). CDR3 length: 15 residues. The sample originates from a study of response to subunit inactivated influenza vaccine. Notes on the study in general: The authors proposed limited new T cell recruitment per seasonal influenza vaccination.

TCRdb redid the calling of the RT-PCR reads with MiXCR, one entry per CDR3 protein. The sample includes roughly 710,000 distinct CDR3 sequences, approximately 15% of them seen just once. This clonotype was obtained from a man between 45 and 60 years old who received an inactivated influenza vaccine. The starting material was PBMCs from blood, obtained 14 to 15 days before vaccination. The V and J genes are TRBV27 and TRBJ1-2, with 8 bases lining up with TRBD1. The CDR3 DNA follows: TGTGCCAGCAGTTTTTCAGGGGGCGCGGGCTATGGCTACACCTTC. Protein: CASSFSGGAGYGYTF.